This T cell receptor beta chain was profiled in a study of T cells in Graves' hyperthyroidism and ophthalmopathy. CDR1 and CDR2 from the germline V gene are LGHDT and YNNKEL (reference sequence). V dropped 1 base and J dropped 2 bases, with 8 bases sitting between them. CDR3 size: 14 residues. Regions amplified from RNA transcripts were the TCR beta CDR3 regions. The HTBI primer set drove a first-round RT-PCR of the TCR CDR3. TCRdb used MiXCR to reprocess the multiplex PCR reads, holding one entry per CDR3 protein. The table includes approximately 430,000 distinct CDR3 sequences, roughly 14% detected once. General study points: Among thyroid clonotypes expanded above 0.001, most also appeared in blood.

The table lists this clonotype with many counts. Its antigen is unknown. Sequenced sample: blood. The sequence was collected from a man between 18 and 29 years old with Graves' ophthalmopathy. V is TRBV3-1 and J is TRBJ2-5; D possibly corresponds to TRBD1 (5 bases). CDR3 nucleotides: TGTGCCAGCAGCCAAGGGGCAGGGCAAGAGACCCAGTACTTC. It translates to CASSQGAGQETQYF.